These 15 T cell receptor beta chains were sequenced from one sample in a study of T-cell memory formation after mild COVID-19. Via MiXCR, TCRdb re-called the 5' RACE reads, giving one row per CDR3 protein. The sample has about 320,000 distinct CDR3 sequences; over 11% are singletons. Sequenced: PBMCs or a T cell subset sorted from them (not recorded which). The receptors stem from a man between 18 and 35 years old who had mild COVID-19 (a few samples of this study predate the infection). Cell type and time point are not known.

This clonotype has just a few counts. V gene TRBV20-1 combines with J gene TRBJ2-3, with 8 bases fitting TRBD2. The CDR3 runs to 14 residues. Germline loops: CDR1 DFQATT, CDR2 SNEGSKA (reference sequence). The V and J ends lost 6 bases and 1 base, in that order; junction bases with no gene match: 6. CDR3 nucleotide sequence: TGCAGTGCGGGGGCTAGCGGGCGCACAGATACGCAGTATTTT. Translated, it gives CSAGASGRTDTQYF.

This chain joins TRBV5-1 and TRBJ2-3, with D perhaps assigned TRBD1 or TRBD2 (5 bases each). With 9 bases removed from V and 0 bases from J, the gap between germline ends came to 17 bases. The CDR3 contains 15 residues. The germline CDR1 and CDR2 sequences are SGHRS and YFSETQ. DNA of the CDR3: TGCGCCACCGCCCCGGGGCCAGCCAGCACAGATACGCAGTATTTT. Its translation: CATAPGPASTDTQYF. The whole variable domain, remainder taken from reference TRBV5-1 and TRBJ2-3, is KAGVTQTPRYLIKTRGQQVTLSCSPISGHRSVSWYQQTPGQGLQFLFEYFSETQRNKGNFPGRFSGRQFSNSRSEMNVSTLELGDSALYLCATAPGPASTDTQYFGPGTRLTVL.

The table lists this clonotype with many counts. The chain joins TRBV18 to TRBJ1-2; no clear D gene. Trimming cost V 5 bases and J 0 bases, with 4 bases left between them. CDR3 length equals 12 residues. CDR1 and CDR2 from the germline V gene are KGHSH and LQKENI. CDR3 in amino acids: CASSSTNYGYTF. CDR3 DNA: TGTGCCAGCTCATCTACTAACTATGGCTACACCTTC.

At least ten counts were recorded for this clonotype. This sequence joins TRBV12-3 or TRBV12-4 and TRBJ2-7, with D perhaps TRBD1 (5 bases). The V end lost 3 bases, the J end lost 2 bases, and 8 bases lay between the germline ends. CDR3 length equals 13 residues. CDR3 coding DNA: TGTGCCAGCAGTTTCCTGGACACCTACGAGCAGTACTTC. Protein: CASSFLDTYEQYF.

This clonotype was seen more than once but under ten times. The V call is TRBV11-2, the J call TRBJ2-7; tentatively, D is TRBD1 or TRBD2 (5 bases each). Looked up from germline, CDR1 is SGHAT and CDR2 is FQNNGV. Trimming cost V 3 bases and J 4 bases, with 16 bases left between them. The CDR3 totals 15 residues. The CDR3 spells CASSLNIGANYEQYF. The CDR3 DNA sequence: TGTGCCAGCAGCTTGAATATCGGGGCTAATTACGAGCAGTACTTC.

The chain uses TRBV19 and TRBJ1-5, with unresolved D. V lost 6 bases and J 0 bases, leaving 9 bases between the germline ends. Germline values: CDR1 LNHDA, CDR2 SQIVND (reference sequence). The CDR3 covers 14 residues. The CDR3 DNA reads TGTGCCAGTAGAGCAAGGGCTAGCAATCAGCCCCAGCATTTT. It translates to CASRARASNQPQHF.

This clonotype was observed at least ten times. The CDR3 DNA is TGTGCCAGCATCGAGGGACCGCTACATGAGCAGTTCTTC. Its protein product is CASIEGPLHEQFF. The chain is built from TRBV7-9 and TRBJ2-1; either TRBD1 or TRBD2 may supply D (5 bases each). Germline values: CDR1 SEHNR, CDR2 FQNEAQ (reference sequence). The CDR3 covers 13 residues. Trimming stripped 7 bases from V and 8 bases from J, with 15 bases between.

This clonotype was observed many times. J is TRBJ1-4 and V is TRBV7-2; D unresolved. Germline V lookup: CDR1 SGHTA, CDR2 FQGNSA. Between the trimmed V and J ends, which lost 6 bases and 4 bases, there was a span of 3 bases. The CDR3 is made up of 11 amino acids. The CDR3 sequence: CASRLNEKLFF. The CDR3 DNA is TGTGCCAGCAGACTTAATGAAAAACTGTTTTTT. The full variable domain, rest sourced from reference TRBV7-2 and TRBJ1-4, is GAGVSQSPSNKVTEKGKDVELRCDPISGHTALYWYRQSLGQGLEFLIYFQGNSAPDKSGLPSDRFSAERTGGSVSTLTIQRTQQEDSAVYLCASRLNEKLFFGSGTQLSVL.

This clonotype was picked up a small number of times. J is TRBJ1-5 and V is TRBV20-1, with D possibly being TRBD1 (6 bases). The CDR3 is 15 amino acids. From germline, CDR1 is DFQATT and CDR2 SNEGSKA (reference sequence). V was trimmed by 6 bases and J by 1 base, leaving 16 bases between them. This CDR3 is CSATDRLGSNQPQHF. The CDR3, as DNA: TGCAGTGCCACGGACAGACTGGGAAGCAATCAGCCCCAGCATTTT.

This clonotype was seen only a few times. The rearrangement links TRBV29-1 to TRBJ2-3; 7 bases are a match to TRBD2. The CDR3 covers 15 residues. From germline, CDR1 is SQVTM and CDR2 ANQGSEA. Losses at the gene ends were 0 bases for V and 1 base for J; bases not matched to a gene: 4. DNA of the CDR3: TGCAGCGTTGAAGAGGGAGGGGCGGGCACAGATACGCAGTATTTT. Its protein product is CSVEEGGAGTDTQYF.

V and J are TRBV7-2 and TRBJ2-3, with no clear D. V shed 5 bases and J shed 5 bases, with 11 bases lying between them. The germline CDR1 and CDR2 sequences are SGHTA and FQGNSA. The CDR3 consists of 13 residues. The CDR3 coding sequence is TGTGCCAGCAGCCGCAGGTGGGGAGATACGCAGTATTTT. Translated, it gives CASSRRWGDTQYF.

This clonotype has just a few counts. V gene TRBV12-3 or TRBV12-4 combines with J gene TRBJ2-1; TRBD1 might be the D (6 bases). V lost 3 bases and J 4 bases, leaving 16 bases between the germline ends. This CDR3 is built from 16 residues. This chain's CDR3 is CASSLGVGTNYNEQFF. The CDR3 DNA reads as TGTGCCAGCAGTTTGGGGGTGGGGACAAATTACAATGAGCAGTTCTTC.

This clonotype came up many times. This rearrangement joins TRBV4-2 to TRBJ1-5; no reliable D call. The CDR3 runs 14 residues. Between the trimmed V and J ends, which lost 0 bases and 5 bases, there was a span of 8 bases. CDR1 is LGHNA and CDR2 is YNFKEQ in the germline V gene. DNA for the CDR3: TGTGCCAGCAGCCAAGAGGATGGGGATCAGCCCCAGCATTTT. Translated: CASSQEDGDQPQHF.

This clonotype was counted a few times. The V gene is TRBV9, the J gene TRBJ2-3; perhaps D is TRBD1 or TRBD2 (6 bases each). The CDR3 is made up of 15 amino acids. Germline lookup yields CDR1 SGDLS and CDR2 YYNGEE. V dropped 4 bases and J dropped 3 bases, with 15 bases sitting between them. The CDR3 bases are TGTGCCAGCAGCCCCTGGGGGGCACGTACAGATACGCAGTATTTT. Protein sequence: CASSPWGARTDTQYF.

This clonotype has just a few counts. The chain employs TRBV7-3 and TRBJ2-3; 7 bases fit TRBD2. The CDR3 is made up of 15 amino acids. Germline V lookup: CDR1 SGHTA, CDR2 FQGTGA. With 5 bases clipped from V and 1 base from J, the junction kept 6 bases outside the gene matches. The CDR3 loop reads CASSRDSGGTDTQYF. For the CDR3, the DNA is TGTGCCAGCAGCCGCGACAGCGGGGGCACAGATACGCAGTATTTT.